The text below deals with one T cell receptor (beta chain). Its antigen remains unknown. Healthy bone marrow donors formed the donor group. PCR used 60 Vbeta primers and 13 Jbeta primers. Produced via immunoSEQ multiplex PCR; TCRdb's table is partial and in-frame only. The sample contains 80,000 to 100,000 clones, approximately 78% of which appear only once. The data were taken from a study of cytomegalovirus exposure and HLA in healthy donors. Study-wide background: Caucasian-associated ancestry cluster membership applied to under 85% of some 400 genotyped donors.

Study-wide results and limits: CMV serostatus alone was available as immune exposure information. By a later analysis, the bulk of CMV-associated TCR beta chains appeared HLA-restricted.

With V trimmed by 6 bases and J by 8 bases, 7 bases remained unmatched. The CDR3 extends over 13 amino acids. The germline CDR1 and CDR2 sequences are SGHRS and YFSETQ. This rearrangement joins TRBV5-1 to TRBJ2-1; 8 bases fit TRBD2. This TCR was sampled from a man aged 40-49 years in good health and CMV-seronegative. The sequencing input was PBMCs. CDR3: CASKVLAGHEQFF. CDR3 bases: TGCGCCAGCAAGGTATTAGCGGGGCATGAGCAGTTCTTC.